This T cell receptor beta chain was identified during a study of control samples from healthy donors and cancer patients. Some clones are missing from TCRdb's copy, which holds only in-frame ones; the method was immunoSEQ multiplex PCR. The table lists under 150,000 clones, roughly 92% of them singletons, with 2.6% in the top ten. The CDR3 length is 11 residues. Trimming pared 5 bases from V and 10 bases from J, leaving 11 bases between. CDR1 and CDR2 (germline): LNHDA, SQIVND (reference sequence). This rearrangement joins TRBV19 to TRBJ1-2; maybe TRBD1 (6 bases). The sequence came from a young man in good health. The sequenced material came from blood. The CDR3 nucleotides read TGTGCCAGTAGTGGCCGGGACACCTACACCTTC. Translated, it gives CASSGRDTYTF.